The 22 T cell receptor beta chains presented below share a single source sample, sequenced in a study of Graves' ophthalmopathy and Graves' hyperthyroidism. The authors amplified TCR beta CDR3 regions from RNA transcripts. HTBI-primed RT-PCR formed the first round, and a multiplex PCR formed the second. Via MiXCR, TCRdb re-called the multiplex PCR reads, giving one row per CDR3 protein. The data hold about 740,000 distinct CDR3 sequences, with 35% to 50% observed a single time. Sequencing was carried out using peripheral blood. The receptor set was obtained from an adult man with Graves' ophthalmopathy.

The rearrangement uses TRBV7-9 and TRBJ1-2, with 9 bases lining up with TRBD1. This CDR3 has 15 residues. Per germline, CDR1 SEHNR and CDR2 FQNEAQ (reference sequence). The J segment lost 4 bases and the V segment lost 7 bases, leaving 10 bases of the junction unmatched. The CDR3 nucleotides read TGTGCCAGCAAAAATCCGGGACAGGGCGGCTATGGCTACACCTTC. Its protein product is CASKNPGQGGYGYTF.

This clonotype turned up a few times. The J gene is TRBJ2-7, the V gene TRBV25-1, with D perhaps matching TRBD1 (5 bases). Germline lookup yields CDR1 MGHDK and CDR2 SYGVNS. The V end lost 8 bases, the J end lost 0 bases, and 14 bases lay between the germline ends. The length of the CDR3 is 14 residues. CDR3 DNA: TGTGCCAGCCGCCAGCAGGGCATCTCCTACGAGCAGTACTTC. This codes for CASRQQGISYEQYF.

This clonotype was observed at least ten times. The J gene is TRBJ2-5, the V gene TRBV5-8; D is undetermined. Germline CDR1 is SGHTS and CDR2 is YDEGEE. CDR3 length: 13 residues. The V gene lost 0 bases and the J gene lost 3 bases, with 6 bases spanning the gap. The CDR3 loop is CASSLVAEETQYF. The CDR3 DNA reads TGTGCCAGCAGCTTGGTGGCGGAAGAGACCCAGTACTTC. Variable domain in full (rest from reference TRBV5-8 and TRBJ2-5): EAGVTQSPTHLIKTRGQQATLRCSPISGHTSVYWYQQALGLGLQFLLWYDEGEERNRGNFPPRFSGRQFPNYSSELNVNALELEDSALYLCASSLVAEETQYFGPGTRLLVL.

This chain links TRBV11-2 with TRBJ2-7; maybe TRBD1 (6 bases). There are 15 residues in the CDR3. Germline V gives CDR1 SGHAT, CDR2 FQNNGV. V lost 0 bases, J lost 6 bases, and 15 bases lay in between. Here the CDR3 DNA reads TGTGCCAGCAGCTTAGATTCAGGGGCCCTAGCCGAGCAGTACTTC. This encodes CASSLDSGALAEQYF.

This clonotype showed up just once. The chain employs TRBV7-9 and TRBJ2-7; a weak D match, TRBD1 (5 bases). With the DNA end fitting TRBJ2-5 better, the J assignment may be wrong. CDR3 length: 14 residues. Germline assignment: CDR1 SEHNR and CDR2 FQNEAQ (reference sequence). In DNA, the CDR3 is TGTGCCAGCAGTGATAGTGCCAGGGTGGAGACCCAGTACTTC. Translating gives CASSDSARVETQYF.

A note on this clonotype: A clone one base away is much larger, so this may be a read error. The conserved closing phenylalanine or tryptophan is absent in this CDR3, likely reflecting a read error. The chain couples TRBV19 to TRBJ1-6, with 8 bases identical to TRBD1. V shed 8 bases, J shed 6 bases, and the junction held 9 bases outside the gene matches. CDR1 and CDR2 from the germline V gene are LNHDA and SQIVND (reference sequence). The CDR3 has 15 amino acids. The CDR3 spells CASRARTGINSPLHL. The CDR3 DNA reads as TGTGCCAGTCGGGCTAGGACAGGGATTAATTCACCCCTCCACCTT.

This clonotype appeared many times. The chain combines TRBV7-2 with TRBJ2-5; 8 bases align to TRBD2. Germline CDR1 is SGHTA and CDR2 is FQGNSA. CDR3 length: 15 amino acids. J lost 4 bases, V lost 7 bases, and 11 bases had no gene match. CDR3 in amino acids: CASTSHREGVETQYF. The CDR3 DNA is TGTGCCAGCACCTCACACCGGGAGGGTGTAGAGACCCAGTACTTC.

This clonotype has more than one count but fewer than ten. The chain recombines TRBV2 with TRBJ2-2; 15 nucleotides match TRBD2. The CDR3 extends over 15 amino acids. V trimming: 7 bases; J trimming: 6 bases; junction bases outside the gene matches: 3. Germline values: CDR1 SNHLY, CDR2 FYNNEI. CDR3 bases: TGTGCCAGCACCAGGACTAGCGGGGGGGCCGGGGAGCTGTTTTTT. Protein product: CASTRTSGGAGELFF.

The table lists this clonotype with many counts. CDR3 sequence reads: CAISEFPGTNYGYTF. CDR3 bases: TGTGCCATCAGTGAGTTTCCAGGGACTAACTATGGCTACACCTTC. The rearrangement links TRBV10-3 to TRBJ1-2; D may be TRBD1 (5 bases). The CDR3 sequence is 15 residues long. CDR1 is ENHRY and CDR2 is SYGVKD in the germline V gene. Trimming shortened V by 1 base and J by 0 bases, and 9 bases separated the two germline ends.

This clonotype has more than one count but fewer than ten. The junction departs from germline at one end; a sequencing error may be responsible. The rearrangement joins TRBV24-1 to TRBJ1-1; D gene ambiguous. Germline lookup yields CDR1 KGHDR and CDR2 SFDVKD. This CDR3 comprises 16 residues. The CDR3 loop reads CASSLTSLGDGPAAFF. As DNA, the CDR3 is TGTGCCAGCAGTTTAACCTCCCTCGGGGATGGGCCGGCAGCTTTCTTT.

Details on this clonotype: Possible read error: a much larger clone is one base away. This chain uses TRBV9 with TRBJ2-7; D might be TRBD2 (7 bases). The CDR3 runs to 15 residues. The V end lost 0 bases, the J end lost 5 bases, and 15 bases lay between the germline ends. Germline lookup yields CDR1 SGDLS and CDR2 YYNGEE. This CDR3 reads CASSVAGGGGDEQYV. The CDR3 nucleotides read TGTGCCAGCAGCGTAGCCGGAGGGGGGGGCGACGAGCAGTACGTC.

V usage is TRBV20-1 and J usage is TRBJ2-5; D is possibly TRBD1 (6 bases). Deletions cut 0 bases from V and 2 bases from J, with 10 bases between. CDR3 length equals 14 residues. The germline CDR1 and CDR2 sequences are DFQATT and SNEGSKA (reference sequence). DNA for the CDR3: TGCAGTGCTAGAGATGTTCAGGGGCAAGAGACCCAGTACTTC. Translation: CSARDVQGQETQYF.

This clonotype was seen at least ten times. The V and J genes are TRBV19 and TRBJ1-2; a weak D match, TRBD1 (6 bases). The CDR3 has 13 residues. V lost 8 bases and J lost 4, with 14 bases in between. CDR1 is LNHDA and CDR2 is SQIVND in the germline V gene (reference sequence). The CDR3 region is CASGLGQVYGYTF. The CDR3 coding sequence is TGTGCCAGTGGGCTGGGACAAGTCTATGGCTACACCTTC. The whole variable domain, remainder taken from reference TRBV19 and TRBJ1-2, is DGGITQSPKYLFRKEGQNVTLSCEQNLNHDAMYWYRQDPGQGLRLIYYSQIVNDFQKGDIAEGYSVSREKKESFPLTVTSAQKNPTAFYLCASGLGQVYGYTFGSGTRLTVV.

This clonotype was picked up a small number of times. The chain recombines TRBV7-9 with TRBJ2-7, with 9 bases identical to TRBD1. V lost 1 base to trimming and J lost 4 bases; unmatched junction nucleotides: 2. Germline CDR1 SEHNR, CDR2 FQNEAQ (reference sequence). The CDR3 sequence is 14 residues long. The CDR3, as DNA: TGTGCCAGCAGCTTAGAGGACAGGGGTTACGAGCAGTACTTC. It specifies CASSLEDRGYEQYF.

The count of this clonotype is one. The J gene is TRBJ1-2, the V gene TRBV5-1, with D possibly TRBD1 on 5 matching bases. Trimming removed 3 bases from V and 4 bases from J, with 10 bases in between. CDR3 length equals 13 residues. CDR1 SGHRS and CDR2 YFSETQ come from the germline V gene. The CDR3 DNA is TGCGCCAGCAGCTCGGACAACGTCTATGGCTACACCTTC. Translation: CASSSDNVYGYTF.

This clonotype occurred a few times. This rearrangement joins TRBV24-1 to TRBJ1-5; D is perhaps TRBD1 (5 bases). The germline gives CDR1 KGHDR, CDR2 SFDVKD. There are 14 residues in the CDR3. Trimming left V 11 bases short and J 4 bases short, with 17 bases between. This chain's CDR3 is CASSADWGNQPQHF. For the CDR3, the DNA is TGTGCCAGCAGCGCGGACTGGGGGAATCAGCCCCAGCATTTT.

CDR3 DNA sequence: TGTGCCAGCAGGAGACACGGGCCCTTCTACGAGCAGTACTTC. Its protein product is CASRRHGPFYEQYF. The chain is built from TRBV10-3 and TRBJ2-7; D remains unclear. This CDR3 is 14 amino acids long. V was clipped by 10 bases and J by 3 bases, with 19 bases between them. Germline loops: CDR1 ENHRY, CDR2 SYGVKD.

This rearrangement joins TRBV7-9 to TRBJ1-4; TRBD1 agrees at 8 bases. The germline gives CDR1 SEHNR, CDR2 FQNEAQ (reference sequence). With 4 bases clipped from V and 7 bases from J, the junction kept 8 bases outside the gene matches. The CDR3 spans 15 residues. The CDR3 spells CASSSRTGNREKLFF. DNA for the CDR3: TGTGCCAGCAGCTCCCGGACAGGGAACCGTGAAAAACTGTTTTTT.

This clonotype showed up just a few times. This chain joins TRBV11-2 and TRBJ1-1; 10 positions agree with TRBD1. Germline CDR1 reads SGHAT; CDR2 reads FQNNGV. V was pared by 1 base and J by 4 bases, with 15 bases of the junction left unmatched. This CDR3 has 19 residues. The CDR3 bases are TGTGCCAGCAGCTTAGGCCCTAAGGGACAGGGGATTTCTGGCACTGAAGCTTTCTTT. It yields the protein CASSLGPKGQGISGTEAFF.

The rearrangement joins TRBV10-2 to TRBJ1-5; D remains ambiguous. V was trimmed by 5 bases and J by 3 bases, leaving 14 bases between them. The length of the CDR3 is 15 residues. Germline assignment: CDR1 WSHSY and CDR2 SAAADI. CDR3 sequence (DNA): TGCGCCAGCAGTTCCTACGTCGGGGTCAATCAGCCCCAGCATTTT. Its translation: CASSSYVGVNQPQHF.

The rearrangement joins TRBV11-2 to TRBJ1-6; D is unresolved. The CDR3 has 14 residues. V was shortened by 3 bases and J by 9 bases, with 12 bases between the two germline ends. Germline CDR1 reads SGHAT; CDR2 reads FQNNGV. DNA of the CDR3: TGTGCCAGCAGCTTGACTAGCGAGGGTTCACCCCTCCACTTT. Amino acid sequence: CASSLTSEGSPLHF.

The rearrangement joins TRBV2 to TRBJ2-7; D possibly uses TRBD1 or TRBD2 (5 bases each). Germline V CDR1 and CDR2: SNHLY, FYNNEI. This CDR3 contains 13 residues. V was cut by 6 bases and J by 9 bases, with 18 bases left in between. CDR3 protein: CASSETTGTRQYF. In nucleotides, the CDR3 is TGTGCCAGCAGCGAGACAACCGGGACGAGGCAGTACTTC.